Listed below are T cell receptor beta chains from one sample, sequenced in a study of OX40 agonist ivuxolimab in advanced cancers. The repertoire was sequenced with immunoSEQ multiplex PCR; TCRdb's copy has only in-frame clones and lacks some. The sample has under 55,000 clones, about 86% seen once. The specimen comprised CD4+ or CD8+ T cells sorted from blood, sampled in a trial of the OX40 agonist ivuxolimab. The receptors come from an adult with an advanced solid tumor such as melanoma, head and neck, liver or kidney cancer. Both conserved end residues are part of each CDR3. A D gene is named only where the DNA matches it firmly.

D	V	CDR3
NA	TRBV19	CASSETFGGYSNQPQHF
NA	TRBV10-3	CAIGTQESYGYTF
NA	TRBV27	CASSGVLDYEQYF
NA	TRBV7-9	CASRGLPGETQYF
NA	TRBV5-6	CASSLASSDTQYF
NA	TRBV4-2	CASSQEGASGRVGSPLHF
TRBD2	TRBV5-1	CASSFPRLAGNYNEQFF
NA	TRBV30	CAWRLMGMNTEAFF
NA	TRBV29-1	CSVFGGSETQYF
NA	TRBV18	CASSPEMPGNTGELFF
NA	TRBV6-5	CASSYLGGNQPQHF
NA	TRBV28	CASSNLLGTEAFF
TRBD1	TRBV6-5	CASSNRGKVQPQHF
NA	TRBV6-1	CASSEMSTPLYGYTF
TRBD1	TRBV6-1	CASNRGNYNEQFF
NA	TRBV28	CASSFSQDSSNQPQHF
NA	TRBV10-3	CAISAIPEGSLRGYTF
TRBD2	TRBV18	CASSQTLARANTGELFF
NA	TRBV7-6	CASSFGPEAFF
TRBD1	TRBV2	CASSIRQGYGYTF
TRBD1	TRBV5-1	CASSPQGADGYTF
TRBD1	TRBV10-1	CASSRDSLYEQYF
TRBD1	TRBV7-9	CASSGGQGGTEAFF
NA	TRBV30	CAWRGNGYGVFF
NA	TRBV6-4	CASRTRDSTGELFF
NA	TRBV9	CASSVGPIYEQYF
TRBD1	TRBV19	CASSIQGAGKNIQYF
TRBD2	TRBV11-2	CASGPTSGSYTDTQYF
TRBD2	TRBV9	CASSKGGGWSSYNEQFF
TRBD1	TRBV5-1	CASSFGQGGTQYF
NA	TRBV4-1	CASSPATVNTEAFF
TRBD1	TRBV6-6	CASSYSPGGDTEAFF
TRBD1	TRBV5-6	CASSPPGTGGLGYTF
TRBD2	TRBV6-4	CASSDEPRGFTDTQYF
TRBD2	TRBV25-1	CASSLWTSGGAEQFF
TRBD1	TRBV7-2	CASSLVGTANTEAFF
NA	TRBV29-1	CSVEDLRGANYGYTF
TRBD2	TRBV4-2	CASSQAGDYSGGAADEQFF
NA	TRBV4-1	CASSQGVGSTDTQYF
NA	TRBV30	CAWRPLLGRRDTEAFF
NA	TRBV5-1	CASSLGQTGNTIYF
NA	TRBV11-2	CASSSLLTPNYGYTF
NA	TRBV27	CASSLTGIMNTEAFF
TRBD1	TRBV18	CASSPLGTGGSGANVLTF
NA	TRBV4-2	CASSRLRASYNEQFF
NA	TRBV11-2	CASSSVRSGNTIYF
TRBD2	TRBV9	CASSFGGGANQETQYF
TRBD1	TRBV9	CASSATGDGSYEQYF
NA	TRBV5-1	CASSWVTPGTGELFF
NA	TRBV10-3	CATQDWAGHGYTF
NA	TRBV29-1	CSPLVENIQYF
NA	TRBV4-2	CASSPGQSDYGYTF